This entry lists 27 T cell receptor beta chains sequenced from one sample in a study of neurological immune-mediated disorders (dated by TCRdb to the late 2010s). The method was 5' RACE. The sequencer listed for this sample is Illumina HiSeq 2500. The public reads were quality trimmed at Q25 with fastp and then assembled into clones with MiXCR by TCRdb, keeping productive beta chains. Each entry merges the rows of one CDR3 protein and shows their most common DNA and genes. This sample has some 80,000 distinct CDR3 sequences in its table, and 5% to 6% of those were observed once. The top ten clonotypes cover roughly 7.9% of the sample. The meaning of the sample's time point label: longitudinal time-point 2. The sample taken for sequencing was PBMCs. The receptors shown here come from a woman in her sixties with multiple sclerosis.

This clonotype was seen a few times. The chain has TRBV2 and TRBJ2-5; D is unclear. Trimming stripped 2 bases from V and 2 bases from J, with 12 bases between. Germline V gene sequence: CDR1 SNHLY, CDR2 FYNNEI. The CDR3 sequence is 15 residues long. The CDR3 protein is CASSEPPPRQETQYF. CDR3 bases: TGTGCCAGCAGTGAACCCCCACCCCGTCAAGAGACCCAGTACTTC.

In its sample, this clonotype was seen many times. This rearrangement joins TRBV7-2 to TRBJ2-1; 8 positions agree with TRBD2. V was pared by 5 bases and J by 4 bases, with 4 bases of the junction left unmatched. Per germline, CDR1 SGHTA and CDR2 FQGNSA. This CDR3 is 14 amino acids long. The CDR3 here is CASSLGTRYNEQFF. CDR3 nucleotide sequence: TGTGCCAGCAGCCTCGGGACTAGGTACAATGAGCAGTTCTTC.

This clonotype was detected many times. The genes are TRBV5-1 and TRBJ1-1, with 9 bases that match TRBD1. The CDR3 is 15 amino acids. In germline, CDR1 is SGHRS, CDR2 YFSETQ. The J segment lost 1 base and the V segment lost 4 bases, leaving 5 bases of the junction unmatched. The CDR3 region has the DNA TGCGCCAGCAGCCCGCCGGGACAGGGGAACACTGAAGCTTTCTTT. This encodes CASSPPGQGNTEAFF.

This clonotype was found many times. V usage is TRBV5-1 and J usage is TRBJ1-5; D gene ambiguous. V was pared by 5 bases and J by 0 bases, with 12 bases between. Per the germline V gene, CDR1 is SGHRS and CDR2 is YFSETQ. The CDR3 spans 15 residues. Written as DNA, the CDR3 is TGCGCCAGCAGACCAGGACTGGCTAGCAATCAGCCCCAGCATTTT. The encoded protein is CASRPGLASNQPQHF.

This clonotype was recorded at least ten times. V is TRBV4-2 and J is TRBJ1-1; the D gene is possibly TRBD1 (6 bases). The germline V gene encodes CDR1 LGHNA and CDR2 YNFKEQ. V gave up 0 bases and J gave up 4 bases, with 12 bases separating them. This CDR3 has 15 residues. CDR3: CASSQDWGASTEAFF. CDR3 nucleotide sequence: TGTGCCAGCAGCCAAGACTGGGGGGCTAGCACTGAAGCTTTCTTT.

This clonotype came up many times. The chain combines TRBV20-1 with TRBJ1-5, with TRBD1 matching 7 bases. J was trimmed by 6 bases and V by 6 bases; bases with no gene match: 8. The CDR3 is made up of 13 amino acids. The germline gives CDR1 DFQATT, CDR2 SNEGSKA (reference sequence). CDR3: CSAETGVGQPQHF. For the CDR3, the DNA is TGCAGTGCCGAAACAGGGGTGGGTCAGCCCCAGCATTTT.

There are many counts of this clonotype. The rearrangement uses TRBV7-9 and TRBJ1-2, with a tentative D call TRBD1 (5 bases). CDR3 length: 13 amino acids. Germline V gene data show CDR1 as SEHNR and CDR2 as FQNEAQ (reference sequence). V was cut by 4 bases and J by 7 bases, with 13 bases left in between. CDR3: CASSSGRVAGYTF. CDR3 coding DNA: TGTGCCAGCAGCTCCGGCAGGGTCGCTGGCTACACCTTC.

This clonotype has a count of ten or more. The chain couples TRBV5-5 to TRBJ2-7; TRBD1 aligns across 8 bases. J gave up 2 bases and V 4 bases, and 8 bases lay outside the gene matches. The CDR3 contains 15 residues. Germline CDR1 SGHKS, CDR2 YYEKEE (reference sequence). CDR3 DNA sequence: TGTGCCAGCAGCCTAGGTCTGGACAGGGCCTACGAGCAGTACTTC. Protein product: CASSLGLDRAYEQYF.

This clonotype showed up many times. V is TRBV10-3 and J is TRBJ2-7; possible D gene TRBD1, 5 bases. There are 14 residues in the CDR3. V was shortened by 0 bases and J by 3 bases, with 9 bases between the two germline ends. CDR1 is ENHRY and CDR2 is SYGVKD in the germline V gene. Written as DNA, the CDR3 is TGTGCCATCAGTGAGTCTAGACAGCTCTACGAGCAGTACTTC. It translates to CAISESRQLYEQYF.

This clonotype was seen repeatedly, ten times or more. The chain recombines TRBV5-1 with TRBJ2-4; 9 bases fit TRBD1. CDR1 is SGHRS, CDR2 YFSETQ, per germline. The CDR3 loop spans 17 amino acids. The V gene end was trimmed by 4 bases and the J gene end by 0 bases; junction bases not matched to a gene: 8. The CDR3 bases are TGCGCCAGCAGCCTGGGACAGGGTTTTCTAGCCAAAAACATTCAGTACTTC. Translated, it gives CASSLGQGFLAKNIQYF.

This clonotype was picked up many times. The rearrangement joins TRBV29-1 to TRBJ2-3; the match to TRBD2 covers 10 bases. Trimming removed 2 bases from V and 1 base from J; junction bases left unmatched: 9. The germline V gene has CDR1 SQVTM and CDR2 ANQGSEA. This CDR3 is 17 amino acids long. Written as DNA, the CDR3 is TGCAGCGTTGAATTCAAACCCCTAGCGGGGGGCACAGATACGCAGTATTTT. Protein sequence: CSVEFKPLAGGTDTQYF.

About this clonotype: At one end the junction does not follow the germline gene, possibly because of a read error. The genes are TRBV7-7 and TRBJ2-1; D gene ambiguous. The germline V gene has CDR1 SSHAT and CDR2 FNYEAQ (reference sequence). The CDR3 spans 14 residues. CDR3 DNA: TGTGCTAGCAGCTCGGACCGGAACTACAATGAGCAGTTCTTC. Translation: CASSSDRNYNEQFF.

J is TRBJ2-5 and V is TRBV7-6; TRBD1 might be the D (6 bases). The CDR3 is made up of 15 amino acids. V was pared by 1 base and J by 4 bases, with 13 bases between. CDR1 is SGHVS, CDR2 FNYEAQ, per germline. CDR3 sequence (DNA): TGTGCCAGCAGCTTAGGATGGGGGCAGGGAGAGACCCAGTACTTC. Amino acids: CASSLGWGQGETQYF.

The table lists this clonotype with many counts. This chain joins TRBV10-3 and TRBJ2-3; no clear D gene. Germline CDR1 and CDR2: ENHRY and SYGVKD. V was trimmed by 11 bases and J by 0 bases, leaving 18 bases between them. The CDR3 spans 15 residues. This chain's CDR3 is CAAKGGRLSTDTQYF. As DNA, the CDR3 is TGTGCCGCCAAGGGCGGACGGCTAAGCACAGATACGCAGTATTTT.

This clonotype has ten or more counts. This chain uses TRBV6-4 with TRBJ1-6; a weak D match, TRBD1 (5 bases). Germline CDR1 MRHNA, CDR2 SNTAGT. The ends were cut back, 7 bases at V and 11 bases at J, with 9 bases in the middle. This CDR3 contains 11 residues. The CDR3 DNA is TGTGCCAGCACAGGGTTGACACCCCTCCACTTT. Translation gives CASTGLTPLHF.

V gene TRBV7-8 combines with J gene TRBJ2-1; weak D call: TRBD2 (6 bases). Germline values: CDR1 SGHVS, CDR2 FQNEAQ. Trimming stripped 1 base from V and 7 bases from J, with 11 bases between. The CDR3 is 14 residues long. This CDR3 reads CASSLEEGSNEQFF. The CDR3 DNA is TGTGCCAGCAGCTTAGAGGAGGGCTCGAATGAGCAGTTCTTC.

Ten or more counts support this clonotype. The CDR3 DNA sequence: TGCGCCAGCAGCCGCAAGGACGTAACTGAAGCTTTCTTT. Its translation is CASSRKDVTEAFF. The chain uses TRBV4-1 and TRBJ1-1; D gene ambiguous. This CDR3 is built from 13 residues. Per germline, CDR1 MGHRA and CDR2 YSYEKL. Trimming took 4 bases from V and 5 from J, leaving 11 bases between them.

The table lists this clonotype with many counts. CDR3 nucleotide sequence: TGCAGCGTCATAGGGGTTGCAGATACGCAGTATTTT. This sequence encodes CSVIGVADTQYF. The chain employs TRBV29-1 and TRBJ2-3, with a weak D call TRBD1 (5 bases). V lost 6 bases to trimming and J lost 4 bases, with 11 bases between them. Per the germline V gene, CDR1 is SQVTM and CDR2 is ANQGSEA. CDR3 length: 12 residues.

The table lists this clonotype with a few counts. The chain has TRBV20-1 and TRBJ2-5; 10 bases match TRBD2. The germline V gene encodes CDR1 DFQATT and CDR2 SNEGSKA (reference sequence). The CDR3 has 14 amino acids. The V and J ends lost 5 bases and 1 base, in that order; junction bases with no gene match: 4. The CDR3, as DNA: TGCAGTGCTTTAGCGGGGGGTGTCCAAGAGACCCAGTACTTC. As protein: CSALAGGVQETQYF.

This clonotype was found many times. The chain joins TRBV20-1 to TRBJ2-5, with D uncertain. The CDR3 has 10 amino acids. In germline, CDR1 is DFQATT, CDR2 SNEGSKA (reference sequence). V was cut by 6 bases and J by 9 bases, with 11 bases left in between. CDR3 sequence reads: CSATRAAQYF. The CDR3 bases are TGCAGTGCCACTCGGGCGGCCCAGTACTTC.

This clonotype appeared many times. This sequence joins TRBV10-3 and TRBJ2-1; 11 bases align to TRBD1. Looked up from germline, CDR1 is ENHRY and CDR2 is SYGVKD. V was clipped by 7 bases and J by 6 bases; unmatched bases: 5. CDR3 length: 14 amino acids. The CDR3 here is CAINPGTGGNEQFF. CDR3 DNA sequence: TGTGCCATCAACCCCGGGACAGGGGGCAATGAGCAGTTCTTC.

This clonotype was observed a handful of times. This rearrangement joins TRBV7-9 to TRBJ2-5, with TRBD1 matching over 7 bases. Trimming took 5 bases from V and 2 from J; bases not matched to a gene: 11. The CDR3 runs 16 residues. The germline V gene has CDR1 SEHNR and CDR2 FQNEAQ (reference sequence). The CDR3 sequence is CASSPLGDRRQETQYF. In DNA, the CDR3 is TGTGCCAGCAGCCCCCTCGGGGACAGAAGGCAAGAGACCCAGTACTTC.

This clonotype was found many times. The DNA of the CDR3 is TGTGCCAGCAGCCGGCGGACAGGGGGCATGTACGAGCAGTACTTC. This translates into CASSRRTGGMYEQYF. The gene calls are TRBV7-2 and TRBJ2-7; 11 bases are a match to TRBD1. Germline trimming cut 5 bases from V and 4 bases from J; bases unmatched to any gene: 7. The CDR3 length is 15 residues. Germline values: CDR1 SGHTA, CDR2 FQGNSA.

Ten or more counts support this clonotype. The V and J genes are TRBV20-1 and TRBJ2-5, with D maybe TRBD1 (5 bases). The germline V gene encodes CDR1 DFQATT and CDR2 SNEGSKA (reference sequence). The ends were cut back, 4 bases at V and 5 bases at J, with 14 bases in the middle. The CDR3 totals 13 residues. The CDR3 coding sequence is TGCAGTGCTAAGGTTCCAGGGAAGGAGACCCAGTACTTC. As protein: CSAKVPGKETQYF.

This clonotype was detected many times. CDR3 in DNA: TGCAGTGCTGAGGGACAGGAGGGAAATCAGCCCCAGCATTTT. It encodes CSAEGQEGNQPQHF. The J gene is TRBJ1-5, the V gene TRBV20-1, with 8 nucleotides matching TRBD1. Germline loops: CDR1 DFQATT, CDR2 SNEGSKA (reference sequence). The length of the CDR3 is 14 residues. V was clipped by 5 bases and J by 4 bases; unmatched bases: 7.

The sample holds many counts of this clonotype. The chain recombines TRBV5-1 with TRBJ2-5, with D uncertain. The V end was cut by 4 bases, the J end by 5 bases, with 27 bases between. CDR1 is SGHRS, CDR2 YFSETQ, per germline. This CDR3 is 18 amino acids long. CDR3 bases: TGCGCCAGCAGCCACTCCCGAAGGGAAACTCAGGTCCGGGAGACCCAGTACTTC. This gives the protein CASSHSRRETQVRETQYF. Drawing the rest from reference TRBV5-1 and TRBJ2-5, the complete variable domain is KAGVTQTPRYLIKTRGQQVTLSCSPISGHRSVSWYQQTPGQGLQFLFEYFSETQRNKGNFPGRFSGRQFSNSRSEMNVSTLELGDSALYLCASSHSRRETQVRETQYFGPGTRLLVL.

This clonotype was found many times. The chain uses TRBV6-5 and TRBJ2-4; tentatively, D is TRBD1 (5 bases). In germline, CDR1 is MNHEY, CDR2 SVGAGI. This CDR3 is built from 14 residues. Trimming left V 0 bases short and J 5 bases short, with 8 bases between. Here the CDR3 DNA reads TGTGCCAGCAGTTACTCGCTAGGGGAAAACATTCAGTACTTC. As protein: CASSYSLGENIQYF.